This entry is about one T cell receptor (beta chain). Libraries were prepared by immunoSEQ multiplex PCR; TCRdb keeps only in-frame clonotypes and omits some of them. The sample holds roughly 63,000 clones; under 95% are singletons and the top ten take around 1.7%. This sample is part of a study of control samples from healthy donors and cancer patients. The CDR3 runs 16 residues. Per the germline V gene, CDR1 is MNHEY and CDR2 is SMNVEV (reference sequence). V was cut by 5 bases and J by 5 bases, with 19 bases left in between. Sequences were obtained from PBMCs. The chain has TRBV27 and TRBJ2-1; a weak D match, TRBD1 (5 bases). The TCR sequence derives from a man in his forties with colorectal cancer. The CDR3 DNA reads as TGTGCCAGCAGTCTACTACTCCCGGCAGGGAACAATGAGCAGTTCTTC. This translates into CASSLLLPAGNNEQFF.